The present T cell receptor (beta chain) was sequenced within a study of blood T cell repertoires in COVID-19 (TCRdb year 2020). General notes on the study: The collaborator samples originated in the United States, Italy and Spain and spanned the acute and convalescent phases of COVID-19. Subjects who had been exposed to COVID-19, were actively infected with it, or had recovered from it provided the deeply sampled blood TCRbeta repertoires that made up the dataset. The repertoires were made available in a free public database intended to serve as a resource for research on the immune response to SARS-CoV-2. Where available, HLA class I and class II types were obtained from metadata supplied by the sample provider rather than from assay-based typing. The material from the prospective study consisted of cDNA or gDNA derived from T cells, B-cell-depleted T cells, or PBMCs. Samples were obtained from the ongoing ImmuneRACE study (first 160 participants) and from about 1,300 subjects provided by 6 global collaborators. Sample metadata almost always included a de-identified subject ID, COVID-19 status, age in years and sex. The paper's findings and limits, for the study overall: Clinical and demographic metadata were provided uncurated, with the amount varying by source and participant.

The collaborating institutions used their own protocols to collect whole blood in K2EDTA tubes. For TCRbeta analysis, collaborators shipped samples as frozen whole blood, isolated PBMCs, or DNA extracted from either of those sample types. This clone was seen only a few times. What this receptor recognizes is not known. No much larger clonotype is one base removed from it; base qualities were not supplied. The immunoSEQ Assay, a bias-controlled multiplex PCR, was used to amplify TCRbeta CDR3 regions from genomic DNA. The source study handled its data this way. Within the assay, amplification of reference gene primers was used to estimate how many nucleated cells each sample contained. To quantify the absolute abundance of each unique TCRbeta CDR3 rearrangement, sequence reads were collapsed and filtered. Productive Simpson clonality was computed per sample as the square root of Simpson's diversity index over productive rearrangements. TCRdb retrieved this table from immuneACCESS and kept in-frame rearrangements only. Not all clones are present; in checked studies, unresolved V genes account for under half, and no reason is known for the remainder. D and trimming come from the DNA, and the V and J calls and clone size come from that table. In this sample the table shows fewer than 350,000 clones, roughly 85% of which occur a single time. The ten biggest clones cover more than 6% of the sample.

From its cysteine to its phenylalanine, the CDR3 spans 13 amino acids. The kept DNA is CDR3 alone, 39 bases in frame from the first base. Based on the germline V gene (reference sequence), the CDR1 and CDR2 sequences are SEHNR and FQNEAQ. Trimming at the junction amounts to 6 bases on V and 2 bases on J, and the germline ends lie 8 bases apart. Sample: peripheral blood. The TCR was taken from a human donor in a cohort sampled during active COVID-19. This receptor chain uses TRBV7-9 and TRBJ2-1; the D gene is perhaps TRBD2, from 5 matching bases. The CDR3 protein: CASRKAAYNEQFF. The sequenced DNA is TGTGCCAGCAGAAAAGCGGCCTACAATGAGCAGTTCTTC.